Listed below are T cell receptor beta chains from one sample, sequenced in a study of blood T cell repertoires in COVID-19. Assay: immunoSEQ multiplex PCR; the TCRdb copy retains only in-frame clones and omits some. Altogether 250,000 or so clones are present, around 80% being singletons, with the ten largest covering less than 6.5%. Material for sequencing was peripheral blood. The receptors derive from a human donor in a cohort sampled during active COVID-19. Each CDR3 is given with its conserved first and last residue. Each record gives: J gene, V gene, D gene, clone size, CDR3 DNA, CDR3 protein. A D gene is named only where the DNA matches it firmly. Clone size is shown for a subset of rows, as once, few, many or a class of expanded clone.

TRBJ2-7,TRBV9,TRBD1,NA,TGTGCCAGCAGCTTGGACAGGGGAGCCGAGCAGTACTTC,CASSLDRGAEQYF
TRBJ1-2,TRBV6-5,NA,NA,TGTGCCAGCAGACGGACATCTAACTATGGCTACACCTTC,CASRRTSNYGYTF
TRBJ1-6,TRBV3-1/TRBV3-2,NA,few,TGTGCCAGCAGCCAGCGGGATTCACCCCTCCACTTT,CASSQRDSPLHF
TRBJ2-1,TRBV6-5,TRBD2,NA,TGTGCCAGCGGGACGACTAGCGGGAGCTACAATGAGCAGTTCTTC,CASGTTSGSYNEQFF
TRBJ2-1,TRBV4-2,TRBD2,few,TGTGCCAGCAGCCATACTAGCGGTACCTACAATGAGCAGTTCTTC,CASSHTSGTYNEQFF
TRBJ2-3,TRBV7-2,TRBD1,many,TGTGCCAGCAGCTTGCGGGACAGGACAGATACGCAGTATTTT,CASSLRDRTDTQYF
TRBJ2-1,TRBV1,NA,NA,TGCACCAGCAGCCATAGTGACATCATGGGCAATGAGCAGTTCTTC,CTSSHSDIMGNEQFF
TRBJ2-7,TRBV5-4,TRBD2,once,TGTGCCAGCAGCTCCAGACTAGCGGGAGGGATACACGAGCAGTACTTC,CASSSRLAGGIHEQYF
TRBJ2-2,TRBV7-6,NA,NA,TGTGCCAGCAGCCGGGGACTCGATGGGGAGCTGTTTTTT,CASSRGLDGELFF
TRBJ1-1,TRBV5-1,TRBD1,NA,TGCGCCAGCAGCTTGGAGGGGGCAGGGGACACTGAAGCTTTCTTT,CASSLEGAGDTEAFF
TRBJ1-4,TRBV2,NA,NA,TGTGCCAGCATGGGAGGGGCTAATGAAAAACTGTTTTTT,CASMGGANEKLFF
TRBJ2-5,TRBV6-5,TRBD1,many,TGTGCCAGCAGAAGAAGGACAGGGCACTCCGAGACCCAGTACTTC,CASRRRTGHSETQYF
TRBJ2-2,TRBV7-9,TRBD1,NA,TGTGCCAGCAGCTTCTCCGGGACAGGGAGGGCCGGGGAGCTGTTTTTT,CASSFSGTGRAGELFF